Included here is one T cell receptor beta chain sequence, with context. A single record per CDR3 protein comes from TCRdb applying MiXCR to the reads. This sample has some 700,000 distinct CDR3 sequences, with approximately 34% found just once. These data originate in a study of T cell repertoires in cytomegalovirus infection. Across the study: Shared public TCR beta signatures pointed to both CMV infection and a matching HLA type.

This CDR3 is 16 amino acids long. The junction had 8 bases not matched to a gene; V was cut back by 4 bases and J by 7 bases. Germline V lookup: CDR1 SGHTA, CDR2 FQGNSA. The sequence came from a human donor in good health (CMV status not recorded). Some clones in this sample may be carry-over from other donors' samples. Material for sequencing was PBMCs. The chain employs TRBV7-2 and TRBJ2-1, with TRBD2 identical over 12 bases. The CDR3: CASSYRLAGVRNEQFF. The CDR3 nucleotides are TGTGCCAGCAGCTACCGACTAGCGGGAGTCAGGAATGAGCAGTTCTTC.